Listed below are T cell receptor beta chains from one sample, sequenced in a study of CD8 T cells in ankylosing spondylitis. TCRdb itself ran the 5' RACE reads through MiXCR, one entry per CDR3 protein. The sample contains about 220,000 distinct CDR3 sequences, roughly 6.6% of which appear only once. The sequencing input was blood, either unsorted or a sorted T cell fraction (not recorded which). The origin of the receptors is a male donor with ankylosing spondylitis. The CDR3 runs from the conserved cysteine through the conserved F or W. Fields, in order: D gene, CDR3 length, clone size, V gene, CDR3 protein. The D gene is left open where the match is weak. Clone size, where shown, is once, few, many, or a class for clones that have expanded.

NA 16 many TRBV9 CASSVEVKSGTDTQYF
NA 14 NA TRBV29-1 CSVEDGVPGETQYF
TRBD2 15 NA TRBV7-2 CASSAGGGEGNEQYF
TRBD2 14 NA TRBV6-2/TRBV6-3 CASSYPGRGNIQYF
NA 14 many TRBV4-3 CASSQGYSVDEQFF
TRBD2 14 few TRBV11-2 CASSFWSGTYEQYF
NA 13 many TRBV20-1 CSAIDGDPYEQYF
NA 14 few TRBV7-8 CASSLNSFSYEQYF
NA 14 NA TRBV4-2 CASGQERGYHEQYF
TRBD2 15 few TRBV20-1 CSASRRDYVSYEQFF
TRBD1 14 once TRBV7-6 CASSYGTGVTEAFF
TRBD2 16 many TRBV20-1 CSARAPGLAGEYEQYF
NA 14 many TRBV6-5 CASSWGHGNTEAFF
NA 13 many TRBV7-7 CASSLGRAGELFF
TRBD2 15 many TRBV12-3/TRBV12-4 CASSYGGGETDTQYF
NA 13 many TRBV27 CASSPRPGVPQHF
TRBD1 14 many TRBV7-9 CASSSRDRTYEQYF
TRBD1 15 many TRBV28 CASSPIPDRADTQYF
NA 16 NA TRBV2 CASSEVGGPPNQPQHF
NA 14 many TRBV9 CASSATGTNQPQHF
TRBD2 15 many TRBV13 CASSQGSGRIYEQYF
NA 15 few TRBV5-6 CASSLRDRNTGELFF
NA 18 NA TRBV28 CASSLSLHRDQNTYEQYF
TRBD2 15 many TRBV4-3 CASSRGTSGSGEQFF
TRBD1 15 NA TRBV7-8 CASSPRQGVSYEQYF
NA 12 many TRBV29-1 CSVETQDYEQYF
NA 12 NA TRBV12-3/TRBV12-4 CASSPTNYGYTF
NA 12 NA TRBV19 CASSQARYEQFF
NA 15 few TRBV20-1 CSASLSPGITDTQYF
NA 14 many TRBV4-3 CASSPTPTYNEQFF
TRBD2 14 many TRBV9 CASSVGSGSDEQYF
NA 15 many TRBV4-1 CASSPGPYVNTEAFF
NA 15 few TRBV30 CAWSVLRTVNYGYTF
NA 12 many TRBV9 CASSVWTGELFF
TRBD2 14 NA TRBV5-1 CASSLVREGVTQYF
NA 15 many TRBV27 CASSLFGTTQETQYF
NA 11 many TRBV5-1 CASSGSREQFF
NA 18 few TRBV14 CASSRSRGPSGFVGELFF
NA 14 NA TRBV6-2/TRBV6-3 CASSYWRGADTQYF
TRBD1 16 few TRBV7-8 CASSVHSPTGVDSQYF
TRBD2 16 NA TRBV28 CASSFPWGGRNYEQYF
NA 14 many TRBV3-1 CASSQDGQHYEQYF
NA 18 few TRBV14 CASSQGSGPQGWANVLTF
NA 15 NA TRBV4-3 CASSQVWHNNSPLHF
TRBD1 18 NA TRBV29-1 CSVEAQGQAFQPYNEQFF
NA 16 many TRBV7-2 CASSRTVRYPNTEAFF
TRBD2 16 few TRBV3-1 CASSPTSGGVTGELFF
TRBD2 16 many TRBV7-9 CASSTLAGGVTDTQYF
NA 16 few TRBV11-2 CASSLLGGTLLYEQYF
NA 14 many TRBV7-9 CASSFSGPSDEQFF
NA 17 many TRBV6-5 CASSYSRRGIATGELFF
NA 19 many TRBV2 CASSEANQSSEPYTDTQYF
NA 16 many TRBV4-3 CASSQDRGAGVSPLHF